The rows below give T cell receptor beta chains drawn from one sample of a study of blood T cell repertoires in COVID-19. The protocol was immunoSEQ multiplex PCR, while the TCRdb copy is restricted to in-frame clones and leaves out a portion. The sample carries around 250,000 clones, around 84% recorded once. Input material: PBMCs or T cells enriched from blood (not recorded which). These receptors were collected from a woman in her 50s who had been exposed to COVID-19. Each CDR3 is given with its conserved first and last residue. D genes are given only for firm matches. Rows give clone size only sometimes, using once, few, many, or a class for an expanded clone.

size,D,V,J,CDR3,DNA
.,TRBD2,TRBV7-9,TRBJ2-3,CASRVGLAGVDTQYF,TGTGCCAGCAGGGTGGGACTAGCGGGGGTGGATACGCAGTATTTT
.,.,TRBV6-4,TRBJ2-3,CATSTGDTQYF,TGTGCCACCTCCACCGGAGATACGCAGTATTTT
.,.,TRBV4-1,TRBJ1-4,CASAGQEDEKLFF,TGCGCCAGCGCGGGGCAGGAGGATGAAAAACTGTTTTTT
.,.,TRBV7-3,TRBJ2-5,CASSQDSAVWYF,TGTGCCAGCAGCCAGGACAGCGCGGTCTGGTACTTC
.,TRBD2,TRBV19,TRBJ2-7,CASSRAGGSYEQYF,TGTGCCAGTAGTCGAGCGGGGGGGTCCTACGAGCAGTACTTC
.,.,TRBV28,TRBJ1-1,CASSPPVDQAAEAFF,TGTGCCAGCAGCCCCCCAGTTGATCAAGCGGCCGAAGCTTTCTTT
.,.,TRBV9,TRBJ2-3,CASSSGVVSSPQYF,TGTGCCAGCAGCTCCGGGGTAGTTTCCTCGCCGCAGTATTTT
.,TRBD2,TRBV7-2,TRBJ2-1,CASGEGLAAVRRQFF,TGTGCCAGCGGCGAGGGACTAGCGGCAGTCCGGAGGCAGTTCTTC
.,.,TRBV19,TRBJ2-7,CASSMKGDTSYEQYF,TGTGCCAGTAGTATGAAGGGGGACACATCCTACGAGCAGTACTTC
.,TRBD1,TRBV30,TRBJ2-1,CAWSRWQGVYNEQFF,TGTGCCTGGAGTCGATGGCAGGGGGTCTACAATGAGCAGTTCTTC
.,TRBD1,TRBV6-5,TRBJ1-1,CASSDRAPTEAFF,TGTGCCAGCAGCGACAGGGCCCCCACTGAAGCTTTCTTT
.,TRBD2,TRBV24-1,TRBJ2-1,CATGTTTEQFF,TGTGCCACGGGGACTACGACTGAGCAGTTCTTC
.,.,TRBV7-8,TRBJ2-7,CASSPTAIASYEQYF,TGTGCCAGCAGCCCGACAGCCATCGCCTCCTACGAGCAGTACTTC
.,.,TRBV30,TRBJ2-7,CAWSQGAPSYEQYF,TGTGCCTGGAGCCAGGGCGCCCCCTCCTACGAGCAGTACTTC
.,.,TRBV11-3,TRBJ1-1,CASSSVAGRTFF,TGTGCCAGCAGCTCCGTGGCGGGGAGAACTTTCTTT
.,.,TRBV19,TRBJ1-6,CASSVNRNSPLHF,TGTGCCAGTAGTGTAAACAGAAATTCACCCCTCCACTTT
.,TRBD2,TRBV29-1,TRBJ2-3,CSVASSSGGVGNTQYF,TGCAGCGTTGCCTCCTCTAGCGGGGGGGTTGGGAATACGCAGTATTTT
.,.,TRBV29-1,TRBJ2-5,CSAYRDLETQYF,TGCAGCGCGTACAGGGACCTGGAGACCCAGTACTTC
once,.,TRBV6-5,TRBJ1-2,CASSPVIANYGYTF,TGTGCCAGCAGTCCAGTCATTGCTAACTATGGCTACACCTTC
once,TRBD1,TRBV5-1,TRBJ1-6,CASSETGKVSPLHF,TGCGCCAGCAGCGAGACAGGGAAGGTTTCACCCCTCCACTTT
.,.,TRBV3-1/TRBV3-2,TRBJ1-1,CASTRGQMGTEAFF,TGTGCCAGCACCCGAGGACAGATGGGAACTGAAGCTTTCTTT
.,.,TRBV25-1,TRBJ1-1,CASSEYTGEVTEAFF,TGTGCCAGCAGTGAATACACAGGAGAAGTCACTGAAGCTTTCTTT
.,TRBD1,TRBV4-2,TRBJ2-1,CASSQETGGNEQFF,TGTGCCAGCAGCCAAGAGACAGGGGGTAATGAGCAGTTCTTC
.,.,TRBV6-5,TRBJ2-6,CASSLSANVLTF,TGTGCCAGCAGTCTTTCGGCCAACGTCCTGACTTTC
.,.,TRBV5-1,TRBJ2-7,CASSTAGTRAAYEQYF,TGCGCCAGCAGCACGGCCGGGACTCGGGCGGCCTACGAGCAGTACTTC